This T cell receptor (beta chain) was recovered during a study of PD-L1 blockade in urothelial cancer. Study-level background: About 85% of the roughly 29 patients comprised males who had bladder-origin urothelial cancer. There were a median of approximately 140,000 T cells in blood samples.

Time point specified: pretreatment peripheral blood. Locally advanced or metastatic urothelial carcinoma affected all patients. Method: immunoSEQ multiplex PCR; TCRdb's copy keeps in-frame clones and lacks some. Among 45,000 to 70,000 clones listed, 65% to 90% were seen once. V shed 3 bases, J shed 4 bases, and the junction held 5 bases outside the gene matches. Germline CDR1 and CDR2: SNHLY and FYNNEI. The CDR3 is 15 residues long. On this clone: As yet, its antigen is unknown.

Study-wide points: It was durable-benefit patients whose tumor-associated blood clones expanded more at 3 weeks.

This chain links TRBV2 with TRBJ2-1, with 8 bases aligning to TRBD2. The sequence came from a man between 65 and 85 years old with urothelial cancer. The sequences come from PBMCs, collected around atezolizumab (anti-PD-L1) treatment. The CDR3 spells CASSELPSGYNEQFF. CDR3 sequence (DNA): TGTGCCAGCAGTGAGTTGCCTAGCGGGTACAATGAGCAGTTCTTC.